This T cell receptor beta chain was captured by sequencing in a study of OX40 agonist ivuxolimab in advanced cancers. Study summary: Patients were dosed intravenously with ivuxolimab at 0.01 to 10 mg/kg every 2 weeks.

Remarks on this clone: Within the sample, other DNA sequences also encode this same CDR3.

This CDR3 has 14 residues. J lost 6 bases, V lost 0 bases, and 4 bases had no gene match. Germline CDR1 and CDR2: SQVTM and ANQGSEA. Sequenced by immunoSEQ multiplex PCR; TCRdb stores in-frame clones only, minus some. The sample carries fewer than 75,000 clones, roughly nine tenths recorded once. The sequenced sample was CD4+ or CD8+ T cells sorted from blood, obtained in a trial of the OX40 agonist ivuxolimab. The sequence derives from an adult with an advanced solid tumor such as melanoma, head and neck, liver or kidney cancer. The gene calls are TRBV29-1 and TRBJ2-3; 9 nucleotides match TRBD2. The CDR3 bases are TGCAGCGTTGAAGAGGGACTAGCAGGGGATACGCAGTATTTT. It is translated as CSVEEGLAGDTQYF.